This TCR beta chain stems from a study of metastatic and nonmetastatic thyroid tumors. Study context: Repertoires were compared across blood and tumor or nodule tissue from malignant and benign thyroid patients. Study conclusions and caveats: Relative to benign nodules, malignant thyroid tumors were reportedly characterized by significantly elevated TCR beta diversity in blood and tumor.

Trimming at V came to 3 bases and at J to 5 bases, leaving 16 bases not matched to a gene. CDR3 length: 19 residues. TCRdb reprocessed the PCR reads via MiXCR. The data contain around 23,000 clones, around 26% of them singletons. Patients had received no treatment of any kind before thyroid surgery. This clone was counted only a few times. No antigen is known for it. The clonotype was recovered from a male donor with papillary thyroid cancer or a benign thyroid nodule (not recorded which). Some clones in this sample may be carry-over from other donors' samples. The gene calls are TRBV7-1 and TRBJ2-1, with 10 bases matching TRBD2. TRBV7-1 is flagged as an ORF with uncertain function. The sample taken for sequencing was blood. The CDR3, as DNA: TGTGCCAGCAGCTCCCGTTTTCTAGCGGGAGCCCCCCCCCACAATGAGCAGTTCTTC. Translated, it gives CASSSRFLAGAPPHNEQFF.